This T cell receptor (beta chain) was retrieved from a study of control samples from healthy donors and cancer patients. This clone appeared a few times. Produced via immunoSEQ multiplex PCR; TCRdb's table is partial and in-frame only. The repertoire has fewer than 95,000 clones, approximately 86% of them found once; the top ten carry approximately 20%. This sequence originates from a man aged 30 to 39 in good health. Sequenced material: blood.

The DNA of the CDR3 is TGTGCCTGGAGTGGGGGGGCTCAGCCCCAGCATTTT. This encodes CAWSGGAQPQHF. The chain is built from TRBV30 and TRBJ1-5, with TRBD1 as a possible D gene (6 bases). The CDR3 loop spans 12 amino acids. V was shortened by 1 base and J by 6 bases, with 7 bases between the two germline ends. The V gene's germline CDR1 is GTSNPN and CDR2 SVGIG (reference sequence).